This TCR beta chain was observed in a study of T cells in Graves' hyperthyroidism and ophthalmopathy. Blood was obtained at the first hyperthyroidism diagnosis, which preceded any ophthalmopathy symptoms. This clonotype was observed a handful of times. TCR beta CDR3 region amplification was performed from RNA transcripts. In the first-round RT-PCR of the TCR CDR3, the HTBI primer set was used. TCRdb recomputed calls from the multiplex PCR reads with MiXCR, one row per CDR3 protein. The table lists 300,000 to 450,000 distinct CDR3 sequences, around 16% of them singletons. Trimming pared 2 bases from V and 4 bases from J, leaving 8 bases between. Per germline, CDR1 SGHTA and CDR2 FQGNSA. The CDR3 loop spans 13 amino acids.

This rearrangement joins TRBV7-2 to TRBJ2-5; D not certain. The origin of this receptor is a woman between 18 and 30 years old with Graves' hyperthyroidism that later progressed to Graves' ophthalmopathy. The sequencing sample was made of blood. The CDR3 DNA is TGTGCCAGCAGCTTAAGGCCCCCAGAGACCCAGTACTTC. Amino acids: CASSLRPPETQYF.